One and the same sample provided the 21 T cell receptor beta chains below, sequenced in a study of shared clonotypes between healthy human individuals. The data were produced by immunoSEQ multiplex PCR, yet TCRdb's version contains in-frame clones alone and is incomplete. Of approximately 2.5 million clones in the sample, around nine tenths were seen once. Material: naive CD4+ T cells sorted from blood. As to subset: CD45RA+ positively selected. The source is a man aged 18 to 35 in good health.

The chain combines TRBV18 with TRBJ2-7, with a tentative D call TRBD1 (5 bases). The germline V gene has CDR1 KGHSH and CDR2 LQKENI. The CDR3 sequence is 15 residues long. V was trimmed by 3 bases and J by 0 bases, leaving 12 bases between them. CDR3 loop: CASSPRQSSSYEQYF. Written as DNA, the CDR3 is TGTGCCAGCTCACCCCGACAGTCGAGCTCCTACGAGCAGTACTTC.

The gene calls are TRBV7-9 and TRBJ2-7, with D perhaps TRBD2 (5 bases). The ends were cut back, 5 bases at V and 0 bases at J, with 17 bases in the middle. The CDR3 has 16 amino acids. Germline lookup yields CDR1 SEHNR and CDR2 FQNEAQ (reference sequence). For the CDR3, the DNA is TGTGCCAGCAGCCCATTAGGACTGGGAAGCTCCTACGAGCAGTACTTC. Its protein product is CASSPLGLGSSYEQYF.

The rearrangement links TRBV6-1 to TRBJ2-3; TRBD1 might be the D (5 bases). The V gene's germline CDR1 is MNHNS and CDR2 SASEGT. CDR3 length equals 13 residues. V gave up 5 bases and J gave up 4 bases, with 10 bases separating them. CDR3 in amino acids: CASSYDSADTQYF. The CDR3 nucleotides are TGTGCCAGCAGTTATGACAGCGCAGATACGCAGTATTTT.

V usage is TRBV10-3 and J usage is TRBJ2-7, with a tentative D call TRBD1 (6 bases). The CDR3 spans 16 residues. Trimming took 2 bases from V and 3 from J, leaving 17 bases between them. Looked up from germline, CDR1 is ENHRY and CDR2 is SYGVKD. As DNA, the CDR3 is TGTGCCATCAGTGAGGGGCCCGGACAGTCCTTCTACGAGCAGTACTTC. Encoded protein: CAISEGPGQSFYEQYF.

CDR3 protein: CASSGQVSGQPQHF. In DNA form, the CDR3 reads TGTGCCAGCAGTGGACAGGTCTCCGGTCAGCCCCAGCATTTT. The gene calls are TRBV2 and TRBJ1-5; the D gene is possibly TRBD1 (6 bases). This CDR3 is built from 14 residues. Germline-derived CDR1 and CDR2 are SNHLY and FYNNEI. V was shortened by 4 bases and J by 6 bases, with 13 bases between the two germline ends.

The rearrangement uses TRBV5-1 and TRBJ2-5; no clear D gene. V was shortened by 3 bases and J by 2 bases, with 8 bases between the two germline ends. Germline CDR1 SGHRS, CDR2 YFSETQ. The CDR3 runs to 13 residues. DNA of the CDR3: TGCGCCAGCAGCTATGGGGTACAAGAGACCCAGTACTTC. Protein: CASSYGVQETQYF.

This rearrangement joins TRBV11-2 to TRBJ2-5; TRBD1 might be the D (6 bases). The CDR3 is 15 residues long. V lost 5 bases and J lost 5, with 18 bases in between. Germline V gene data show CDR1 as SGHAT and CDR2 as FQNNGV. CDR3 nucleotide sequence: TGTGCCAGCAGCATAAGGCAGGGGATCGAGGAGACCCAGTACTTC. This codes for CASSIRQGIEETQYF.

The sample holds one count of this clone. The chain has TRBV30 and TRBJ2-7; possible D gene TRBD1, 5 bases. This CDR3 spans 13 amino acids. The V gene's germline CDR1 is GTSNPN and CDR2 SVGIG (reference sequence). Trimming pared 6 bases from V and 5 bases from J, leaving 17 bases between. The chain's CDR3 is CACGAQVNDEQYF. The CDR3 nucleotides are TGTGCCTGTGGCGCACAGGTAAATGACGAGCAGTACTTC.

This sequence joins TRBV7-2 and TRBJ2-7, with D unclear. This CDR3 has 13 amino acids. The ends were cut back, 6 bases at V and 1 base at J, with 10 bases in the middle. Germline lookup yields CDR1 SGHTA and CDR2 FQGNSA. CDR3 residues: CASRAGSSYEQYF. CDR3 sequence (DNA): TGTGCCAGCAGAGCCGGGTCGTCCTACGAGCAGTACTTC.

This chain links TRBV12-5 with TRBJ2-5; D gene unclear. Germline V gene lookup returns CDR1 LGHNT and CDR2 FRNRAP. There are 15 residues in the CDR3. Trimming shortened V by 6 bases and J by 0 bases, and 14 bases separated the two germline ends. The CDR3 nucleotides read TGTGCTAGTGGACCCCCCACACCTCACCAAGAGACCCAGTACTTC. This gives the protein CASGPPTPHQETQYF.

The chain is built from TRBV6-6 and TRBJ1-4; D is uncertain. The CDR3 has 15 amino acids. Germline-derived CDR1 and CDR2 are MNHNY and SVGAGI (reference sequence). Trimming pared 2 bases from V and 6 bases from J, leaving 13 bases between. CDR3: CASSYLGIRDEKLFF. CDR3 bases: TGTGCCAGCAGTTACCTCGGGATCCGCGATGAAAAACTGTTTTTT.

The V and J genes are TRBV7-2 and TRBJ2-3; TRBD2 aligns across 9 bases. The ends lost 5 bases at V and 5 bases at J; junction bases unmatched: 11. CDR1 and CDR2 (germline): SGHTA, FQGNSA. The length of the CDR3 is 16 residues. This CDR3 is CASSLEGRGGRDTQYF. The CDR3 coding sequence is TGTGCCAGCAGCCTAGAGGGGCGGGGGGGCAGAGATACGCAGTATTTT.

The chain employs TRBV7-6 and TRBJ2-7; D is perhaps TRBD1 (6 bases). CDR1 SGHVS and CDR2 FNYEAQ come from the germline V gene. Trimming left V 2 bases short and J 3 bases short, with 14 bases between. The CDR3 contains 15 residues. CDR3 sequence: CASSLRTANNYEQYF. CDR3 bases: TGTGCCAGCAGCTTACGGACAGCCAATAACTACGAGCAGTACTTC. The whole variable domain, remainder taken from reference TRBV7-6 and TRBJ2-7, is GAGVSQSPRYKVTKRGQDVALRCDPISGHVSLYWYRQALGQGPEFLTYFNYEAQQDKSGLPNDRFSAERPEGSISTLTIQRTEQRDSAMYRCASSLRTANNYEQYFGPGTRLTVT.

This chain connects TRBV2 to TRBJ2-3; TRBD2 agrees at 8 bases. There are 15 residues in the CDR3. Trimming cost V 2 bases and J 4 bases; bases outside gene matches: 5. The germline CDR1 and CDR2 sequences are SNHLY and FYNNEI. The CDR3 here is CASSEYGLAPDTQYF. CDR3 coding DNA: TGTGCCAGCAGTGAATACGGACTAGCCCCAGATACGCAGTATTTT.

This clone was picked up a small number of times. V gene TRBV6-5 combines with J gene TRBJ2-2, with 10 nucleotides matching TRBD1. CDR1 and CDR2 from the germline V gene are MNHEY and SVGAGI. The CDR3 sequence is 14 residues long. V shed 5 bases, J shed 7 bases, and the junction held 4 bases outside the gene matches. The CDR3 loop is CASSRQGAGGELFF. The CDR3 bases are TGTGCCAGCAGTAGACAGGGGGCGGGCGGGGAGCTGTTTTTT.

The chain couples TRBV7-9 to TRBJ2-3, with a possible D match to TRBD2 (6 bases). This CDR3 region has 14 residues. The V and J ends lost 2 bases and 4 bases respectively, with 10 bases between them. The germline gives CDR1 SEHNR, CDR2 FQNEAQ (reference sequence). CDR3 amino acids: CASSLPGAPDTQYF. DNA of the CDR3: TGTGCCAGCAGCTTACCGGGAGCACCAGATACGCAGTATTTT.

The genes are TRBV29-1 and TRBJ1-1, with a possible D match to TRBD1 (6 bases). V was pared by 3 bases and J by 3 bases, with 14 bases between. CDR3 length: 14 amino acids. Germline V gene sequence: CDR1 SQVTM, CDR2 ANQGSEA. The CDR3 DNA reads TGCAGCGTTGATTGGGGGAGGGGGTACACTGAAGCTTTCTTT. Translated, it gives CSVDWGRGYTEAFF.

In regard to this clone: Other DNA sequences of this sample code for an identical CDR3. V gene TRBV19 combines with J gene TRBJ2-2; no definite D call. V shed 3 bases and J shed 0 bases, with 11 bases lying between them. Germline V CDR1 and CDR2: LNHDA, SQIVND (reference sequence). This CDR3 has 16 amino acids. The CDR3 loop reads CASSILGTTNTGELFF. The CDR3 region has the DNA TGTGCCAGTAGTATTTTAGGCACGACGAACACCGGGGAGCTGTTTTTT.

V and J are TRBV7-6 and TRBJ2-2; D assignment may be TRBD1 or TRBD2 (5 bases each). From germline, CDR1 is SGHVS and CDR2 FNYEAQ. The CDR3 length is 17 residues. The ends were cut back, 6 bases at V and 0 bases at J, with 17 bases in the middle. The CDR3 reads CASSAHPGRANTGELFF. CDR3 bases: TGTGCCAGCAGTGCGCACCCGGGACGTGCGAACACCGGGGAGCTGTTTTTT.

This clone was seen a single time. The CDR3 loop reads CASTLAGGNQPQHF. CDR3 coding DNA: TGTGCCAGCACTCTGGCCGGGGGAAATCAGCCCCAGCATTTT. The V gene is TRBV6-5, the J gene TRBJ1-5; D perhaps matches TRBD1 (5 bases). This CDR3 spans 14 amino acids. The ends were cut back, 7 bases at V and 4 bases at J, with 14 bases in the middle. Germline-derived CDR1 and CDR2 are MNHEY and SVGAGI.

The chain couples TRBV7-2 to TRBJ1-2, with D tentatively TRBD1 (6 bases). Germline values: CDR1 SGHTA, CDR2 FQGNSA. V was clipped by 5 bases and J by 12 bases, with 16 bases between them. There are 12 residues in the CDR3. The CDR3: CASSPSGGHDTF. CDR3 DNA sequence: TGTGCCAGCAGCCCTAGCGGGGGGCACGACACCTTC.